Below are 11 T cell receptor beta chains sequenced from a single sample in a study of blood T cell repertoires in COVID-19. The table came from immunoSEQ multiplex PCR; TCRdb's copy has only in-frame clones and leaves some out. The repertoire has some 120,000 clones, around four fifths of them found once; the top ten carry around 25%. The sequencing input was peripheral blood. The receptors shown here come from a human donor in a cohort sampled during active COVID-19.

This clone was recorded many times. The CDR3 protein is CAISSRTSGVEETQYF. The CDR3 DNA reads as TGTGCCATCAGTTCGCGGACTAGCGGGGTAGAGGAGACCCAGTACTTC. V and J are TRBV10-3 and TRBJ2-5; 12 positions agree with TRBD2. The CDR3 runs to 16 residues. The germline V gene encodes CDR1 ENHRY and CDR2 SYGVKD. Losses at the gene ends were 5 bases for V and 5 bases for J; bases not matched to a gene: 9.

The rearrangement uses TRBV29-1 and TRBJ1-2, with a weak D call TRBD1 (5 bases). The CDR3 is 13 residues long. Trimming removed 3 bases at V and 6 bases at J, with 14 bases between. Germline V lookup: CDR1 SQVTM, CDR2 ANQGSEA. The CDR3 loop reads CSVDKSGLNGYTF. The CDR3 nucleotides are TGCAGCGTTGATAAATCAGGGTTAAATGGCTACACCTTC.

The chain couples TRBV7-9 to TRBJ2-1; 8 nucleotides agree with TRBD1. The germline V gene has CDR1 SEHNR and CDR2 FQNEAQ (reference sequence). J lost 8 bases, V lost 3 bases, and 6 bases had no gene match. This CDR3 has 14 amino acids. The CDR3, as DNA: TGTGCCAGCAGCTTCGACAGGGGCCTCGATGAGCAGTTCTTC. It translates to CASSFDRGLDEQFF.

The V and J genes are TRBV18 and TRBJ2-5; D is unclear. CDR1 and CDR2 (germline): KGHSH, LQKENI. CDR3 size: 14 residues. Trimming left V 3 bases short and J 5 bases short, with 13 bases between. This CDR3 is CASSPPQAHETQYF. CDR3 DNA: TGTGCCAGCTCACCCCCCCAGGCTCACGAGACCCAGTACTTC.

This sequence joins TRBV28 and TRBJ2-7, with a tentative D call TRBD2 (7 bases). CDR3 length: 12 amino acids. V lost 8 bases to trimming and J lost 7 bases, with 15 bases between them. CDR1 is MDHEN, CDR2 SYDVKM, per germline. In nucleotides, the CDR3 is TGTGCCAGCGGGAGGGGGGCCCTAGAGCAGTACTTC. Amino acid sequence: CASGRGALEQYF.

J is TRBJ1-1 and V is TRBV20-1; a weak D match, TRBD1 (6 bases). Germline values: CDR1 DFQATT, CDR2 SNEGSKA (reference sequence). CDR3 length: 15 residues. V was trimmed by 3 bases and J by 0 bases, leaving 14 bases between them. As DNA, the CDR3 is TGCAGTGCTAGTCGAACAGGGATTTTGAACACTGAAGCTTTCTTT. This sequence encodes CSASRTGILNTEAFF.

This sequence joins TRBV28 and TRBJ1-5, with D possibly being TRBD1 (5 bases). V was trimmed by 8 bases and J by 1 base, leaving 12 bases between them. The CDR3 contains 14 residues. The germline gives CDR1 MDHEN, CDR2 SYDVKM. The CDR3 DNA sequence: TGTGCCAGCGGGGGGGTCCAAAGCAATCAGCCCCAGCATTTT. Protein sequence: CASGGVQSNQPQHF.

The chain has TRBV19 and TRBJ2-1; a weak D match, TRBD1 (5 bases). The CDR3 extends over 15 amino acids. Germline CDR1 is LNHDA and CDR2 is SQIVND (reference sequence). The V gene lost 0 bases and the J gene lost 6 bases, with 12 bases spanning the gap. CDR3: CASSIEEGVINEQFF. DNA of the CDR3: TGTGCCAGTAGTATAGAAGAAGGGGTCATCAATGAGCAGTTCTTC.

The chain carries TRBV2 and TRBJ2-7; 8 bases map to TRBD1. V lost 1 base, J lost 7 bases, and 6 bases stayed unmatched. This CDR3 contains 14 residues. Germline CDR1 SNHLY, CDR2 FYNNEI. The CDR3 region has the DNA TGTGCCAGCAGTGAAGGGACAGGGTTTTTAGAGCAGTACTTC. Its protein is CASSEGTGFLEQYF.

This sequence joins TRBV30 and TRBJ2-6, with 8 bases fitting TRBD1. This CDR3 is 17 amino acids long. The trim removed 1 base at V and 4 bases at J, leaving 9 bases unmatched. The germline V gene encodes CDR1 GTSNPN and CDR2 SVGIG (reference sequence). CDR3 sequence reads: CAWSGDRSHSGANVLTF. As DNA, the CDR3 is TGTGCCTGGAGTGGGGACAGGTCCCACTCAGGGGCCAACGTCCTGACTTTC.

This sequence joins TRBV10-3 and TRBJ2-3, with 7 bases identical to TRBD2. The CDR3 loop spans 14 amino acids. Trimming took 6 bases from V and 0 from J; bases not matched to a gene: 3. Germline V lookup: CDR1 ENHRY, CDR2 SYGVKD. The DNA for the CDR3 is TGTGCCATCAGGACGGGAGGAAGCACAGATACGCAGTATTTT. As protein: CAIRTGGSTDTQYF.